This T cell receptor beta chain was recovered during a study of shared clonotypes between healthy human individuals. Study-wide results and caveats: Deeper or shallower sequencing was expected to change how clonotypes are shared among donors. In a few donors, around 5% of naive CD4 clonotypes appeared in common. Clonotypes not shared had lower generation probabilities than those common to all four donors.

With respect to this clone: Its matching antigen is unknown.

The CDR3 loop spans 20 amino acids. V was trimmed by 2 bases and J by 2 bases, leaving 25 bases between them. Per germline, CDR1 KGHSY and CDR2 FQNENV. Each sorted subset replicate got 200 ng genomic DNA, approximately 27,000 genomes. Some clones are missing from TCRdb's copy, which holds only in-frame ones; the method was immunoSEQ multiplex PCR. The data contain millions of clones, approximately 90% of them singletons. This TCR came from a man aged 18 to 30 in good health. The chain recombines TRBV16 with TRBJ1-5, with a weak D call TRBD1 (6 bases). The sample comprised naive CD4+ T cells sorted from blood. Subset indicated: CD45RA+ positively selected. The CDR3 coding sequence is TGTGCCAGCAGCCAACACAATCAGGGGTTCGGAGCGCCGGGCAATCAGCCCCAGCATTTT. Translation: CASSQHNQGFGAPGNQPQHF.